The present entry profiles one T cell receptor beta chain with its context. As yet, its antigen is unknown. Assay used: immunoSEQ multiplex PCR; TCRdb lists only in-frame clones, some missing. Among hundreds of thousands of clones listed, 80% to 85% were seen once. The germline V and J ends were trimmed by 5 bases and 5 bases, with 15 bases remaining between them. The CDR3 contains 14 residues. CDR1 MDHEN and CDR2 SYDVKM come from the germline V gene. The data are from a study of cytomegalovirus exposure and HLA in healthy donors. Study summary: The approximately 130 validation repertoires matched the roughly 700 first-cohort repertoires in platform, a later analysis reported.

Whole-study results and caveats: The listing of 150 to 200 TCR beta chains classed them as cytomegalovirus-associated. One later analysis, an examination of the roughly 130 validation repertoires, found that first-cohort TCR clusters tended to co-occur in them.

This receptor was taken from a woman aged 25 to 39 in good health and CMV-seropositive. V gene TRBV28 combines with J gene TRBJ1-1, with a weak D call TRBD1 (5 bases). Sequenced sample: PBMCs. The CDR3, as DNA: TGTGCCAGCAGTCCCTTAGGGGCGGCGACTGAAGCTTTCTTT. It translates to CASSPLGAATEAFF. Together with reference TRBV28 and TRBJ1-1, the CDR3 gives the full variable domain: DVKVTQSSRYLVKRTGEKVFLECVQDMDHENMFWYRQDPGLGLRLIYFSYDVKMKEKGDIPEGYSVSREKKERFSLILESASTNQTSMYLCASSPLGAATEAFFGQGTRLTVV.